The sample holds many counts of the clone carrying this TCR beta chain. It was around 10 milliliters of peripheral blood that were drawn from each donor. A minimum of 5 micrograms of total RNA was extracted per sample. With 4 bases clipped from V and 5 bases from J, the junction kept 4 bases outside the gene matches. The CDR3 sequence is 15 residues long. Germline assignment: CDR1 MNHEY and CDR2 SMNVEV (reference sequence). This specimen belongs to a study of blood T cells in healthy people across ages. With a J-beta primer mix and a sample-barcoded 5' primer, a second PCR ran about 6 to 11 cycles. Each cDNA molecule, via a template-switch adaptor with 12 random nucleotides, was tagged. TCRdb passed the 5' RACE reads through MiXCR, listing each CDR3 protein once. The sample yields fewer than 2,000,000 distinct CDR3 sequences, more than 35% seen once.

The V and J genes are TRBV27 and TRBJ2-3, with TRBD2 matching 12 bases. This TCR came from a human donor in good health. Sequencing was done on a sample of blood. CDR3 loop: CASSSGLAGLDTQYF. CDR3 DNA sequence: TGTGCCAGCAGTTCTGGACTAGCGGGGTTAGATACGCAGTATTTT.